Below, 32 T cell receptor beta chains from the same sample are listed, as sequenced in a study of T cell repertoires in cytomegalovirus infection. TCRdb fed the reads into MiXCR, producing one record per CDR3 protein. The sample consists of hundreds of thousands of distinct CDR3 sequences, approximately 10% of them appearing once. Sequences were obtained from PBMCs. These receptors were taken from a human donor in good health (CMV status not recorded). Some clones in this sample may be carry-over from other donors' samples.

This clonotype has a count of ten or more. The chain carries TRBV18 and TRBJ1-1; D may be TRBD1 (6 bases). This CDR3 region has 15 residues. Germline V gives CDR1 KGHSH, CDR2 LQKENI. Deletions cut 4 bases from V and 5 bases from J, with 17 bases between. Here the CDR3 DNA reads TGTGCCAGCTCACTCACGACAGGTATCGGAACTGAAGCTTTCTTT. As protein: CASSLTTGIGTEAFF. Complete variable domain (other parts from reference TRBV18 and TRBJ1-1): NAGVMQNPRHLVRRRGQEARLRCSPMKGHSHVYWYRQLPEEGLKFMVYLQKENIIDESGMPKERFSAEFPKEGPSILRIQQVVRGDSAAYFCASSLTTGIGTEAFFGQGTRLTVV.

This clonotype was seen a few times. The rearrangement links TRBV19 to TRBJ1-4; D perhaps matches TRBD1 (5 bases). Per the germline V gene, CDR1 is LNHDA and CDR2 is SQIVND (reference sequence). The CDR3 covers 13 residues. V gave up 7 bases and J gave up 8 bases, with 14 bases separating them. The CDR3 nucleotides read TGTGCCAGTATGCCTCAGGGCACCGAAAAACTGTTTTTT. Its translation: CASMPQGTEKLFF.

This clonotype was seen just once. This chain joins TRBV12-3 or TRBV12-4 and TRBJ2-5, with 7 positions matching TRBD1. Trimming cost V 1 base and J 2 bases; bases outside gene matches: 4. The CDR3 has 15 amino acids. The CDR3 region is CASSLGRTGQETQYF. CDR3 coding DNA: TGTGCCAGCAGTTTAGGACGGACAGGACAAGAGACCCAGTACTTC.

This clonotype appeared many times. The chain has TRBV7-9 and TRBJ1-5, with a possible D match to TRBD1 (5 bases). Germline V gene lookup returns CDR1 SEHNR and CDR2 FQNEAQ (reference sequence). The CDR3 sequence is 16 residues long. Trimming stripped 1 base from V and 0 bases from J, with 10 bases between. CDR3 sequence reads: CASSLGAGYSNQPQHF. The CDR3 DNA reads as TGTGCCAGCAGCTTAGGGGCAGGGTATAGCAATCAGCCCCAGCATTTT.

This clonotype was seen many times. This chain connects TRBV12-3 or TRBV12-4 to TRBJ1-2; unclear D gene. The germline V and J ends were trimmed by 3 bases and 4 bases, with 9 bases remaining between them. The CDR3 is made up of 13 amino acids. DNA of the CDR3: TGTGCCAGCAGTTTGGCACTTAGCTATGGCTACACCTTC. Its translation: CASSLALSYGYTF.

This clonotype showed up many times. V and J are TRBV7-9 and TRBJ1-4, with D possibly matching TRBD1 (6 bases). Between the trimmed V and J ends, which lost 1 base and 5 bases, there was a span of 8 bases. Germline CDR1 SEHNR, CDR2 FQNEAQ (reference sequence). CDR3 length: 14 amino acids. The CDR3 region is CASSLGQENEKLFF. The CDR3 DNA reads TGTGCCAGCAGCTTAGGACAGGAAAATGAAAAACTGTTTTTT.

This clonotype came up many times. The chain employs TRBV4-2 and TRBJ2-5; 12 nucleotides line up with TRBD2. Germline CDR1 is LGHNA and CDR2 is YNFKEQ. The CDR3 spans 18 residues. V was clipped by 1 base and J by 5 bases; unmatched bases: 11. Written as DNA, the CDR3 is TGTGCCAGCAGCCAAGCCGCGACTAGCGGGGGCTTCCAGGAGACCCAGTACTTC. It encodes CASSQAATSGGFQETQYF.

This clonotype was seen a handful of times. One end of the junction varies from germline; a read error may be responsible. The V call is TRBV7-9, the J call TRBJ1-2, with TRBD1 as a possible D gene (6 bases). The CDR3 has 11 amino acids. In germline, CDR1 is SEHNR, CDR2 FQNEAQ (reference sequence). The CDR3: CRGESNYGYTF. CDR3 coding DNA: TGCAGGGGCGAAAGTAACTATGGCTACACCTTC. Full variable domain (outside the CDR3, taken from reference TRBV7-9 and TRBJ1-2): DTGVSQNPRHKITKRGQNVTFRCDPISEHNRLYWYRQTLGQGPEFLTYFQNEAQLEKSRLLSDRFSAERPKGSFSTLEIQRTEQGDSAMYLCRGESNYGYTFGSGTRLTVV.

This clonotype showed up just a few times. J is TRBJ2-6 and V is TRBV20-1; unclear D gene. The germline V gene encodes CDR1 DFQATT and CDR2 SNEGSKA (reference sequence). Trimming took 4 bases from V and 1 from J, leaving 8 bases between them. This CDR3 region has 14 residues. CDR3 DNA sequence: TGCAGTGCTAATCCGAGGTCTGGGGCCAACGTCCTGACTTTC. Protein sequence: CSANPRSGANVLTF.

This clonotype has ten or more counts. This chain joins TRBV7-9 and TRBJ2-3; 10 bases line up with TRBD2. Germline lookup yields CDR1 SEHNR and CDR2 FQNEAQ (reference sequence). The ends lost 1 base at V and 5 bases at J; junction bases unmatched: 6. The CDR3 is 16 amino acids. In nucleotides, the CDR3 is TGTGCCAGCAGCTTAGGGCTAGCGGGAGCCAGAGATACGCAGTATTTT. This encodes CASSLGLAGARDTQYF.

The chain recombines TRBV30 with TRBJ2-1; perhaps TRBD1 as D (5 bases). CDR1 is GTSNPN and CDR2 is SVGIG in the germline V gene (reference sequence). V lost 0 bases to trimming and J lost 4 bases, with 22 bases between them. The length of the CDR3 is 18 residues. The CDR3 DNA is TGTGCCTGGAGTGTGGGGCCCCCCTACCATTGGGGTTACAATGAGCAGTTCTTC. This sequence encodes CAWSVGPPYHWGYNEQFF. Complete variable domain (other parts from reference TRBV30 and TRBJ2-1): SQTIHQWPATLVQPVGSPLSLECTVEGTSNPNLYWYRQAAGRGLQLLFYSVGIGQISSEVPQNLSASRPQDRQFILSSKKLLLSDSGFYLCAWSVGPPYHWGYNEQFFGPGTRLTVL.

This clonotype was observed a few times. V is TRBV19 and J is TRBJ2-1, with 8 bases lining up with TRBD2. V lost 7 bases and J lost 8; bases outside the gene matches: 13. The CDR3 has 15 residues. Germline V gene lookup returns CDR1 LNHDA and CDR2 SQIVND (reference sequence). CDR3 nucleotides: TGTGCCAGTATGCCGGGACTAGGGGGGAGGTATGAGCAGTTCTTC. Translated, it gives CASMPGLGGRYEQFF. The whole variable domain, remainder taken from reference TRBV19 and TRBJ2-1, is DGGITQSPKYLFRKEGQNVTLSCEQNLNHDAMYWYRQDPGQGLRLIYYSQIVNDFQKGDIAEGYSVSREKKESFPLTVTSAQKNPTAFYLCASMPGLGGRYEQFFGPGTRLTVL.

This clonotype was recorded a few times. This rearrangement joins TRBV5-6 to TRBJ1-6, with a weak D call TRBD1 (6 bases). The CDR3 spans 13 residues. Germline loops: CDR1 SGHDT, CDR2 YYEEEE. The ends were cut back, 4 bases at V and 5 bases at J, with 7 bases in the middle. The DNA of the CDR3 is TGTGCCAGCAGCCAGGGGAATAATTCACCCCTCCACTTT. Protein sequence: CASSQGNNSPLHF. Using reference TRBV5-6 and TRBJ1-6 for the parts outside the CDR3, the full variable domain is DAGVTQSPTHLIKTRGQQVTLRCSPKSGHDTVSWYQQALGQGPQFIFQYYEEEERQRGNFPDRFSGHQFPNYSSELNVNALLLGDSALYLCASSQGNNSPLHFGNGTRLTVT.

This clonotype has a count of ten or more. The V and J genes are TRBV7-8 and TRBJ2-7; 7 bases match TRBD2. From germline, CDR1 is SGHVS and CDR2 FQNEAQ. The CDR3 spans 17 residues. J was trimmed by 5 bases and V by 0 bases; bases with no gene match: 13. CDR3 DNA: TGTGCCAGCAGCTTAGCGGGCGGCGGGAGAAGCTTGAACGAGCAGTACTTC. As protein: CASSLAGGGRSLNEQYF.

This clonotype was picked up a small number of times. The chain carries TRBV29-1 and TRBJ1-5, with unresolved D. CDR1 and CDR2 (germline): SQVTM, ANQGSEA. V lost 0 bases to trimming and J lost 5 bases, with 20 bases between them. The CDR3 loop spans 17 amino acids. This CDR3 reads CSVEDFCGGIPDQPQHF. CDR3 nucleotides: TGCAGCGTTGAAGATTTTTGTGGAGGGATCCCGGATCAGCCCCAGCATTTT.

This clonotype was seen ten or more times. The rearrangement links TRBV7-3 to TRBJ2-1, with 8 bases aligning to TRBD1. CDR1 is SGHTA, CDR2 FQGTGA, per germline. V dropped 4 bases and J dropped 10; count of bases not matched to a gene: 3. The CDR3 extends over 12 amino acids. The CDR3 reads CASSSRTGEQFF. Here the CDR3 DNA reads TGTGCCAGCAGCTCGAGGACAGGGGAGCAGTTCTTC.

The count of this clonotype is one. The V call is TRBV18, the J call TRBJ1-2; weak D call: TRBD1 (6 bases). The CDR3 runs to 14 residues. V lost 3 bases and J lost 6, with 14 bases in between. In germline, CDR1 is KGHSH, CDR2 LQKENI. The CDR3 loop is CASSPSQGPHGYTF. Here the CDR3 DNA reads TGTGCCAGCTCACCCTCACAGGGACCCCATGGCTACACCTTC. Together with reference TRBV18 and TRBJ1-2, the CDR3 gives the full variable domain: NAGVMQNPRHLVRRRGQEARLRCSPMKGHSHVYWYRQLPEEGLKFMVYLQKENIIDESGMPKERFSAEFPKEGPSILRIQQVVRGDSAAYFCASSPSQGPHGYTFGSGTRLTVV.

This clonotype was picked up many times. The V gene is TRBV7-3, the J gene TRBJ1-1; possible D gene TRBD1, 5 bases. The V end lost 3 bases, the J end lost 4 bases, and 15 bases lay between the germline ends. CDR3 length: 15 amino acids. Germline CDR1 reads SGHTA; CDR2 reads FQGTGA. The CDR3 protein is CASSLGMAGITEAFF. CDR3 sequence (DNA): TGTGCCAGCAGCTTGGGTATGGCAGGGATCACTGAAGCTTTCTTT.

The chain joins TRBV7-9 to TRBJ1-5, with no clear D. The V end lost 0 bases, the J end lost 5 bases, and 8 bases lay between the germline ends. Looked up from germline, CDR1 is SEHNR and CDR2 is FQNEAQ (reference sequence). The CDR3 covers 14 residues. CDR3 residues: CASSLASRHQPQHF. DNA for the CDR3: TGTGCCAGCAGCTTAGCAAGCAGGCATCAGCCCCAGCATTTT.

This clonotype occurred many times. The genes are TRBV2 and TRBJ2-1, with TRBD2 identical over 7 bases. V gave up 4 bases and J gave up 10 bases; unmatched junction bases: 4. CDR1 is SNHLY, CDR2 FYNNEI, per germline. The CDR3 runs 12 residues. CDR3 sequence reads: CASSAEAGEQFF. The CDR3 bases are TGTGCCAGCAGTGCGGAAGCGGGGGAGCAGTTCTTC.

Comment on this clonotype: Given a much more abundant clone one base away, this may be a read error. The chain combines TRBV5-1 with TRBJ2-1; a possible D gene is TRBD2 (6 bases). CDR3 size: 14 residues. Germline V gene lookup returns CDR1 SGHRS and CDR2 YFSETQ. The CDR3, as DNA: TGCGCCAGCTTTTTAGGGGAAGGGAGGAATGAGCGGTTCTTC. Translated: CASFLGEGRNERFF.

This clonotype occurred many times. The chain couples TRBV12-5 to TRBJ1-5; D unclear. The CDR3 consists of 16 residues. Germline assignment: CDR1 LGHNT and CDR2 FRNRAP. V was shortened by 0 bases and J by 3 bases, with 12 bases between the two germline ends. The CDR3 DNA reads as TGTGCTAGTGGTTTGGTAAGAGACGGAGACAATCAGCCCCAGCATTTT. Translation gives CASGLVRDGDNQPQHF.

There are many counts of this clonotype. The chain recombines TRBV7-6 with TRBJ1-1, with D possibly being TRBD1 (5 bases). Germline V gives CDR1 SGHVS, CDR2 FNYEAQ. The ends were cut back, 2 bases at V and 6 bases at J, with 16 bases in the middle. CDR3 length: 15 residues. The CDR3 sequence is CASSLKGIFRSEAFF. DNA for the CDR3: TGTGCCAGCAGCTTAAAGGGGATCTTCCGGTCTGAAGCTTTCTTT.

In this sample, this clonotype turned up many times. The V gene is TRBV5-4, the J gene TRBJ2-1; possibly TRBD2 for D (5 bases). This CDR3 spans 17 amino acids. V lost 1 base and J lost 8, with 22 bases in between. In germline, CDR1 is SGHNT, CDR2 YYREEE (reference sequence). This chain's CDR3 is CASSLSGQRGLVDEQFF. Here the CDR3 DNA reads TGTGCCAGCAGCTTGAGTGGCCAGAGAGGGCTTGTCGATGAGCAGTTCTTC.

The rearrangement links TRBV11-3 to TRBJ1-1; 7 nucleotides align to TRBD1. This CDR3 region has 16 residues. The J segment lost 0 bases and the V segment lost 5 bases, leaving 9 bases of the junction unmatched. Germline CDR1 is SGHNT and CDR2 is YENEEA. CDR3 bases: TGTGCCAGCAGCCCTCGGACAGGCGATATGAACACTGAAGCTTTCTTT. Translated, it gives CASSPRTGDMNTEAFF.

The CDR3 DNA sequence: TGTGCCAGCAGCCCTTCCGGGGCTGCCGACACCGGGGAGCTGTTTTTT. Its translation is CASSPSGAADTGELFF. The gene calls are TRBV14 and TRBJ2-2; TRBD1 or TRBD2 may be the D gene (5 bases each). This CDR3 comprises 16 residues. Trimming took off 4 bases at V and 3 bases at J, with 15 bases between the two ends. In germline, CDR1 is SGHDN, CDR2 FVKESK.

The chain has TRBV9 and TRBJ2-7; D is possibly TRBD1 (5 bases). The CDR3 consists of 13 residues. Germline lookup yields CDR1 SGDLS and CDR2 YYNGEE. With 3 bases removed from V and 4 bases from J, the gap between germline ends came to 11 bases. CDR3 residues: CASSGHDSYEQYF. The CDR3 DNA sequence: TGTGCCAGCAGCGGGCACGACAGTTACGAGCAGTACTTC.

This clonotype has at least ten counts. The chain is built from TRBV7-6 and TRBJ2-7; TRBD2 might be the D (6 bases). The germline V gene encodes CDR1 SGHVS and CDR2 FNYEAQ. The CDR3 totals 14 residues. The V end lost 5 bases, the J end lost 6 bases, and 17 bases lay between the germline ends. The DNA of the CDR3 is TGTGCCAGCAGCCCTCGGGCCGAGGAGGGCGAGCAGTACTTC. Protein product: CASSPRAEEGEQYF.

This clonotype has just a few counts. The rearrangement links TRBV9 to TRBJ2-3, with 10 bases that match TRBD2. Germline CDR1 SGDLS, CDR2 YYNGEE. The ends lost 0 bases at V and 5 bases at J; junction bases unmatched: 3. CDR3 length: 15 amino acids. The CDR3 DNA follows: TGTGCCAGCAGCGTAGGAGTAGCGGGAGGAGATACGCAGTATTTT. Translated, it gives CASSVGVAGGDTQYF. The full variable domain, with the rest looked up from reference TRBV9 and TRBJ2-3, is DSGVTQTPKHLITATGQRVTLRCSPRSGDLSVYWYQQSLDQGLQFLIQYYNGEERAKGNILERFSAQQFPDLHSELNLSSLELGDSALYFCASSVGVAGGDTQYFGPGTRLTVL.

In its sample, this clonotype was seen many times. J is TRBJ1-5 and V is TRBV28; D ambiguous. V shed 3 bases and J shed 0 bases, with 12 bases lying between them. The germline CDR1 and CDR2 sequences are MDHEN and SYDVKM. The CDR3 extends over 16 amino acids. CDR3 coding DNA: TGTGCCAGCAGTTTCTCGTCCTTCTATAGCAATCAGCCCCAGCATTTT. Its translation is CASSFSSFYSNQPQHF. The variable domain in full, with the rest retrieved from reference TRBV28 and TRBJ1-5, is DVKVTQSSRYLVKRTGEKVFLECVQDMDHENMFWYRQDPGLGLRLIYFSYDVKMKEKGDIPEGYSVSREKKERFSLILESASTNQTSMYLCASSFSSFYSNQPQHFGDGTRLSIL.

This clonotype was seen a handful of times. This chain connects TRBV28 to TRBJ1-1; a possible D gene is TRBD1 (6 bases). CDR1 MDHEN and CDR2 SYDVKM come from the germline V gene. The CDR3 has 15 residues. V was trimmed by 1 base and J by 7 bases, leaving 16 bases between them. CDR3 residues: CASSLSYTGTNEAFF. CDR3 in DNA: TGTGCCAGCAGTTTATCGTATACAGGGACTAATGAAGCTTTCTTT.

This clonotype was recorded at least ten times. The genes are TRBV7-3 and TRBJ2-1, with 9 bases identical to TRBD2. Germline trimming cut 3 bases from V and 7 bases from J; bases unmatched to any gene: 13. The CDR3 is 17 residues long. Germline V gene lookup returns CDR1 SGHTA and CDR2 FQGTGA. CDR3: CASSFGVGLAGFNEQFF. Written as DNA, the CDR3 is TGTGCCAGCAGCTTCGGTGTAGGGCTAGCGGGATTTAATGAGCAGTTCTTC.